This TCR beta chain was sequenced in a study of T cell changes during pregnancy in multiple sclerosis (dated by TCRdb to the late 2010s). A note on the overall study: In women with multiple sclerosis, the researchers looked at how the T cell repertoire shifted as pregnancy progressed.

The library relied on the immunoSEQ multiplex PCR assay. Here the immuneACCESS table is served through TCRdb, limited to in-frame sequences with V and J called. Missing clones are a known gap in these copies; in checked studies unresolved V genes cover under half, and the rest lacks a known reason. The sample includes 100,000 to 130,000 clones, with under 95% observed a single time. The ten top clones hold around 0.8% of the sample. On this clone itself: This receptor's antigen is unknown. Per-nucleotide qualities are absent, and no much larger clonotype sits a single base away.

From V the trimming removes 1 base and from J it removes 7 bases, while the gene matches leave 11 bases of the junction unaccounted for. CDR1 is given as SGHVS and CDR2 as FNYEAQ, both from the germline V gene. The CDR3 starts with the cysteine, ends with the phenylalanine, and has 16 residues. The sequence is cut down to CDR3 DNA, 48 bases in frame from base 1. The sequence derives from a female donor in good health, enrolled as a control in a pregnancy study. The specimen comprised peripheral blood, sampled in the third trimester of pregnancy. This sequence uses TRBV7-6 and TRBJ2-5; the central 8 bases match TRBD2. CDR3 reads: CASSLGGVGLAGTQYF. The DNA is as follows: TGTGCCAGCAGCTTAGGAGGGGTGGGTCTAGCGGGGACCCAGTACTTC.